This is a list of T cell receptor beta chains from one sample in a study of blood T cell dynamics during melanoma immunotherapy. Libraries were prepared by immunoSEQ multiplex PCR; TCRdb keeps only in-frame clonotypes and omits some of them. The repertoire has over a thousand clones, under 75% of them found once; the top ten carry about 16%. Specimen: CD8+ T cells from blood, collected from a patient treated with checkpoint blockade. The receptors were sampled from a human donor with melanoma. The CDR3 runs from the conserved cysteine through the conserved F or W. D genes are given only for firm matches. Size tells how often a clone was seen (once, few, many) or the class of an expanded clone, and some rows leave it out.

TRBJ2-7	NA	TRBV9	NA	CASSASGTQAGSYEQYF	TGTGCCAGCAGCGCCTCTGGGACGCAGGCAGGCTCCTACGAGCAGTACTTC
TRBJ2-7	NA	TRBV6-6	NA	CASSPTGSYEQYF	TGTGCCAGCAGTCCCACAGGGTCCTACGAGCAGTACTTC
TRBJ2-1	NA	TRBV11-3	once	CASSFGTWLGNEQFF	TGTGCCAGCAGCTTCGGGACTTGGTTGGGGAATGAGCAGTTCTTC
TRBJ2-3	NA	TRBV20-1	NA	CSPGTDTQYF	TGCAGTCCGGGCACAGATACGCAGTATTTT
TRBJ2-7	TRBD2	TRBV7-9	NA	CASSLSRTSGEEQYF	TGTGCCAGCAGCTTATCCCGGACTAGCGGAGAGGAGCAGTACTTC
TRBJ2-5	NA	TRBV5-6	NA	CASSSPWGETQYF	TGTGCCAGCAGCTCCCCCTGGGGAGAGACCCAGTACTTC
TRBJ2-3	NA	TRBV5-6	once	CASSLGVSIDTQYF	TGTGCCAGCAGCTTGGGGGTCTCAATTGATACGCAGTATTTT
TRBJ2-7	NA	TRBV7-6	NA	CASSPGPNYEQYF	TGTGCCAGCAGCCCCGGACCTAACTACGAGCAGTACTTC
TRBJ2-1	NA	TRBV6-1	NA	CASKYSSYNEQFF	TGTGCCAGCAAGTACAGCTCCTACAATGAGCAGTTCTTC
TRBJ2-2	NA	TRBV16	NA	CASSQTGLTGELFF	TGTGCCAGCAGCCAAACGGGCCTCACCGGGGAGCTGTTTTTT
TRBJ2-1	NA	TRBV29-1	NA	CSVEVAYNEQFF	TGCAGCGTTGAAGTAGCGTACAATGAGCAGTTCTTC
TRBJ2-7	NA	TRBV19	NA	CASSIGLKGYEQYF	TGTGCCAGTAGTATAGGACTAAAGGGCTACGAGCAGTACTTC
TRBJ2-5	TRBD2	TRBV9	NA	CASSVGNGRRETQYF	TGTGCCAGCAGCGTAGGAAACGGGAGGAGGGAGACCCAGTACTTC
TRBJ2-1	NA	TRBV7-3	once	CASSLGGLSYNEQFF	TGTGCCAGCAGCTTGGGGGGCCTCTCCTACAATGAGCAGTTCTTC
TRBJ2-1	TRBD2	TRBV11-3	NA	CASSPTSGRSGYNEQFF	TGTGCCAGCAGCCCGACTAGCGGGAGGTCAGGGTACAATGAGCAGTTCTTC
TRBJ1-6	NA	TRBV2	NA	CASSGFTNNSPLHF	TGTGCCAGCAGTGGGTTTACAAACAATTCACCCCTCCACTTT
TRBJ2-1	NA	TRBV7-9	NA	CASSSDQYNEQFF	TGTGCCAGCAGCTCGGACCAGTACAATGAGCAGTTCTTC
TRBJ2-7	NA	TRBV18	NA	CASSPPYDSYEQYF	TGTGCCAGCTCACCACCTTACGACTCCTACGAGCAGTACTTC
TRBJ2-3	NA	TRBV5-1	NA	CASSWAGTDTQYF	TGCGCCAGCAGCTGGGCCGGGACAGATACGCAGTATTTT
TRBJ1-2	TRBD1	TRBV11-1	NA	CASTPGTGGSYGYTF	TGTGCCAGCACGCCCGGGACAGGGGGGAGCTATGGCTACACCTTC
TRBJ2-1	NA	TRBV9	few	CASSVGEGKGREQFF	TGTGCCAGCAGCGTAGGGGAAGGGAAAGGTCGTGAGCAGTTCTTC
TRBJ2-1	TRBD2	TRBV9	NA	CASSGYSGAPGNEQFF	TGTGCCAGCAGCGGCTATAGCGGGGCTCCGGGCAATGAGCAGTTCTTC
TRBJ1-5	NA	TRBV9	NA	CASSPGSGQYSNQPQHF	TGTGCCAGCAGCCCGGGTTCAGGCCAATATAGCAATCAGCCCCAGCATTTT
TRBJ1-5	NA	TRBV6-1	NA	CASSDRVDNQPQHF	TGTGCCAGCAGTGACAGGGTTGACAATCAGCCCCAGCATTTT
TRBJ1-2	TRBD1	TRBV28	NA	CASSLDKGQGDYGYTF	TGTGCCAGCAGTTTGGACAAGGGACAGGGAGATTATGGCTACACCTTC
TRBJ2-7	NA	TRBV4-2	NA	CASSLDGEQYF	TGTGCCAGCAGCCTGGACGGCGAGCAGTACTTC
TRBJ2-5	NA	TRBV6-1	NA	CAISAGNLKETQYF	TGTGCCATCTCCGCCGGGAACCTAAAAGAGACCCAGTACTTC
TRBJ1-3	NA	TRBV7-2	NA	CASNWGSAGNTIYF	TGTGCCAGCAATTGGGGTTCAGCTGGAAACACCATATATTTT
TRBJ2-7	NA	TRBV5-6	NA	CASSVEGYGPGDEQYF	TGTGCCAGCAGCGTGGAGGGTTATGGGCCCGGAGACGAGCAGTACTTC
TRBJ2-1	TRBD2	TRBV28	NA	CASSFPPTSGSSQTYNEQFF	TGTGCCAGCAGTTTCCCGCCGACTAGCGGGAGTTCCCAGACCTACAATGAGCAGTTCTTC
TRBJ1-3	NA	TRBV15	NA	CATSRDKGTGRGNTIYF	TGTGCCACCAGCAGAGATAAAGGCACAGGGAGAGGAAACACCATATATTTT
TRBJ2-7	NA	TRBV7-5	NA	CASSVGQAYEQYF	TGTGCCAGCAGCGTCGGACAGGCTTACGAGCAGTACTTC
TRBJ2-7	TRBD1	TRBV25-1	NA	CASWGEGAHRNEQYF	TGTGCCAGCTGGGGAGAGGGGGCGCATAGGAACGAGCAGTACTTC
TRBJ1-5	NA	TRBV19	few	CASSIFHGSDQPQHF	TGTGCCAGTAGTATCTTCCACGGTAGCGATCAGCCCCAGCATTTT
TRBJ2-7	TRBD2	TRBV10-2	NA	CASSEQKLAGVGEQYF	TGCGCCAGCAGTGAGCAGAAACTAGCGGGAGTTGGCGAGCAGTACTTC
TRBJ2-1	TRBD2	TRBV7-3	NA	CASSPGTSEFLDSYNEQFF	TGTGCCAGCTCACCAGGGACTAGCGAATTCTTAGACTCCTACAATGAGCAGTTCTTC
TRBJ1-2	NA	TRBV27	hyperexpanded	CASSLQGGNYGYTF	TGTGCCAGCAGTTTACAAGGAGGAAACTATGGCTACACCTTC
TRBJ2-5	TRBD2	TRBV5-1	NA	CASTRTSGGGAMETQYF	TGCGCCAGCACCCGGACTAGCGGGGGGGGTGCTATGGAGACCCAGTACTTC
TRBJ1-6	NA	TRBV27	few	CASSLVSSRANSPLHF	TGTGCCAGCAGTTTAGTGTCCTCTAGGGCAAATTCACCCCTCCACTTT
TRBJ2-7	NA	TRBV5-6	NA	CAITGGKGREEREQYF	TGTGCCATCACAGGGGGCAAGGGGCGGGAGGAACGCGAGCAGTACTTC
TRBJ2-7	NA	TRBV5-1	NA	CASSLGASREQYF	TGCGCCAGCAGCTTGGGGGCTAGCAGGGAGCAGTACTTC
TRBJ2-1	NA	TRBV5-4	NA	CASSAGPLVGEQFF	TGTGCCAGCAGCGCGGGACCATTGGTAGGTGAGCAGTTCTTC
TRBJ2-1	TRBD1	TRBV9	NA	CASSVAGQGRGEQFF	TGTGCCAGCAGCGTAGCGGGACAGGGAAGGGGTGAGCAGTTCTTC
TRBJ2-2	NA	TRBV7-9	few	CASSSDQGGELFF	TGTGCCAGCAGCTCCGACCAGGGCGGGGAGCTGTTTTTT
TRBJ2-1	NA	TRBV28	NA	CASSFRNSVVRNEQFF	TGTGCCAGCAGTTTCCGGAACAGCGTTGTTCGTAATGAGCAGTTCTTC
TRBJ1-5	NA	TRBV11-3	NA	CASSWTVYQPQHF	TGTGCCAGCAGCTGGACCGTTTATCAGCCCCAGCATTTT
TRBJ2-7	TRBD2	TRBV9	few	CASSVEPSGSYEQYF	TGTGCCAGCAGCGTAGAACCTAGCGGATCCTACGAGCAGTACTTC
TRBJ1-1	TRBD1	TRBV27	NA	CASSLSGQGAWAEAFF	TGTGCCAGCAGTTTATCCGGACAGGGGGCTTGGGCTGAAGCTTTCTTT